Below are 14 T cell receptor beta chains sequenced from a single sample in a study of T-cell reconstitution after alpha-beta-depleted transplantation in children (dated by TCRdb to between 2015 and 2016). Library creation used PCR. Sequencing used an Illumina HiSeq 2500. Molecular barcoding was employed in the preparation of TCR libraries, with unique molecular identifiers being used to normalize TCRbeta repertoire quantification. Through fastp at Q25 and MiXCR, TCRdb rebuilt clones from the public reads, retaining in-frame beta chains. CDR3 protein duplicates are merged, each entry listing the most common genes and DNA. The sample table records roughly 120,000 distinct CDR3 sequences; roughly 23% of these occur just once. About 10% of the sample goes to the ten largest clones. Sample treatment or condition, as interpreted from the label and publication: allogeneic hematopoietic cell transplantation with graft depleted of TCRalphabeta T cells and CD19 B cells.

The sample consisted of PBMCs, mostly from graft donor cells, taken 180 days after TCRalphabeta/CD19-depleted stem cell transplant. The receptor set was obtained from a male patient under 10 years old who had a stem cell transplant for chronic granulomatous disease, so the T cells may come from the graft donor.

In the case of this clonotype: This may stem from a read error, because a much larger clone lies one nucleotide away. The CDR3 region has the DNA TGTGCCAGCAGTGACGGGACTAGCGGGGGCAATGAGCAGTTCTTC. Translation gives CASSDGTSGGNEQFF. The chain has TRBV6-4 and TRBJ2-1, with 14 bases fitting TRBD2. Trimming cost V 2 bases and J 6 bases; bases outside gene matches: 0. This CDR3 has 15 amino acids. Germline CDR1 MRHNA, CDR2 SNTAGT.

The chain recombines TRBV5-1 with TRBJ2-1; D unresolved. Germline CDR1 is SGHRS and CDR2 is YFSETQ. Trimming removed 0 bases from V and 6 bases from J, with 10 bases in between. This CDR3 comprises 14 residues. CDR3 amino acids: CASSLVRRSNEQFF. The CDR3 DNA follows: TGCGCCAGCAGCTTGGTCCGCAGGTCCAATGAGCAGTTCTTC.

This clonotype was seen many times. The CDR3 here is CSARAGTGGYEQYF. CDR3 DNA: TGCAGTGCTAGAGCCGGGACAGGGGGGTACGAGCAGTACTTC. The chain couples TRBV20-1 to TRBJ2-7; TRBD1 matches at 11 bases. Losses at the gene ends were 1 base for V and 4 bases for J; bases not matched to a gene: 3. CDR3 length equals 14 residues. CDR1 and CDR2 (germline): DFQATT, SNEGSKA (reference sequence).

V usage is TRBV15 and J usage is TRBJ2-7, with 7 nucleotides matching TRBD1. Trimming cost V 3 bases and J 1 base; bases outside gene matches: 3. Germline CDR1 reads LNHNV; CDR2 reads YYDKDF (reference sequence). This CDR3 has 14 residues. The CDR3 nucleotides are TGTGCCACCAGCAGGGGGACAGCTTCCTACGAGCAGTACTTC. Its protein is CATSRGTASYEQYF.

This clonotype was observed a few times. The chain links TRBV11-1 to TRBJ2-7; D unresolved. This CDR3 is 13 amino acids long. Trimming took 4 bases from V and 3 from J, leaving 10 bases between them. Germline lookup yields CDR1 SGHAT and CDR2 FQDESV (reference sequence). CDR3 residues: CASSSFPGYEQYF. CDR3 in DNA: TGTGCCAGCAGCTCCTTTCCGGGCTACGAGCAGTACTTC.

This clonotype occurred a few times. The chain couples TRBV29-1 to TRBJ1-3, with D unclear. Per the germline V gene, CDR1 is SQVTM and CDR2 is ANQGSEA. The CDR3 runs to 10 residues. Trimming took off 4 bases at V and 6 bases at J, with 4 bases between the two ends. The CDR3 DNA reads as TGCAGCGTTGGGGTAAACACCATATATTTT. It encodes CSVGVNTIYF.

The chain joins TRBV12-3 or TRBV12-4 to TRBJ2-2; 7 bases match TRBD2. After removal of 7 bases from V and 7 bases from J, the junction contained 9 bases not matched to a gene. The CDR3 is 14 amino acids. The CDR3 DNA is TGTGCCAGCACCTTTACTAGCGCGAACGGGGAGCTGTTTTTT. It is translated as CASTFTSANGELFF.

This clonotype was recorded a few times. This rearrangement joins TRBV29-1 to TRBJ1-3; TRBD1 might be the D (5 bases). The V end was cut by 3 bases, the J end by 2 bases, with 8 bases between. Germline-derived CDR1 and CDR2 are SQVTM and ANQGSEA. CDR3 size: 13 residues. This CDR3 is CSVDGGAGNTIYF. CDR3 coding DNA: TGCAGCGTTGATGGAGGGGCTGGAAACACCATATATTTT.

The rearrangement links TRBV5-1 to TRBJ2-1, with 12 nucleotides matching TRBD2. Per germline, CDR1 SGHRS and CDR2 YFSETQ. The ends lost 4 bases at V and 6 bases at J; junction bases unmatched: 8. The CDR3 has 16 amino acids. CDR3 in amino acids: CASSTTSGGRFNEQFF. CDR3 nucleotides: TGCGCCAGCAGCACAACTAGCGGGGGGAGGTTCAATGAGCAGTTCTTC.

This clonotype was counted many times. The chain links TRBV20-1 to TRBJ2-5; D may be TRBD1 or TRBD2 (5 bases each). This CDR3 contains 13 residues. Germline V gene sequence: CDR1 DFQATT, CDR2 SNEGSKA (reference sequence). V was shortened by 4 bases and J by 3 bases, with 12 bases between the two germline ends. The CDR3 DNA follows: TGCAGTGCTACCCCGGGACGGAAAGAGACCCAGTACTTC. Its translation is CSATPGRKETQYF.

The chain couples TRBV29-1 to TRBJ2-1; 7 bases agree with TRBD1. The V gene's germline CDR1 is SQVTM and CDR2 ANQGSEA. CDR3 length equals 14 residues. Trimming cost V 6 bases and J 8 bases; bases outside gene matches: 13. The DNA of the CDR3 is TGCAGCGTCGCGACAGGGTCCTCGACCGATGAGCAGTTCTTC. Translating gives CSVATGSSTDEQFF.

This clonotype was seen at least ten times. The chain couples TRBV18 to TRBJ2-3; D gene uncertain. CDR1 is KGHSH and CDR2 is LQKENI in the germline V gene. Trimming shortened V by 3 bases and J by 0 bases, and 13 bases separated the two germline ends. CDR3 size: 16 residues. Here the CDR3 reads CASSPVRSVSTDTQYF. The CDR3 nucleotides are TGTGCCAGCTCACCTGTTCGGAGCGTAAGCACAGATACGCAGTATTTT.

The rearrangement joins TRBV5-6 to TRBJ1-1; D remains unclear. Germline-derived CDR1 and CDR2 are SGHDT and YYEEEE. Trimming shortened V by 4 bases and J by 0 bases, and 10 bases separated the two germline ends. The CDR3 has 14 amino acids. The CDR3 DNA sequence: TGTGCCAGCAGCCTCCCAACACTGAACACTGAAGCTTTCTTT. It codes for CASSLPTLNTEAFF.

This clonotype has at least ten counts. J is TRBJ2-1 and V is TRBV10-2, with TRBD2 identical over 11 bases. The CDR3 loop spans 16 amino acids. With 2 bases clipped from V and 10 bases from J, the junction kept 10 bases outside the gene matches. Germline V gene data show CDR1 as WSHSY and CDR2 as SAAADI. The CDR3 DNA follows: TGCGCCAGCAGTGAGGATGGTACTAGCGGGAGCAACGAGCAGTTCTTC. It is translated as CASSEDGTSGSNEQFF.